This TCR beta chain was captured by sequencing in a study of PD-1 blockade in classical Hodgkin lymphoma (dated by TCRdb to the early 2020s). Concerning the study at large: Nivolumab dosing was 3 mg/kg intravenously every 2 weeks, continuing until either disease progression or unacceptable toxicity. To define a peripheral blood immune signature of response to PD-1 blockade in classical Hodgkin lymphoma, the study combined TCR beta sequencing with CyTOF.

Taken with the paper, the label for time point translates to: cycle 4 day 1 (C4D1), after less than 7 weeks of nivolumab. Every trial patient had relapsed after autologous stem cell transplantation, and cohorts A, B and C differed in prior brentuximab vedotin exposure. A total of over 55 patients with relapsed/refractory classical Hodgkin lymphoma made up the trial cohort, and each patient's best overall response was complete response, partial response or progressive disease. In the multi-cohort phase II CheckMate 205 trial, trial patients received single-agent nivolumab. An independent review committee assessed best overall response by applying the 2007 International Working Group response criteria. Trial PBMCs were obtained immediately prior to nivolumab initiation (C1D1) and on therapy at cycle 2 day 1 and cycle 4 day 1. Peripheral blood was collected in 8 mL Vacutainer Cell Preparation Tubes, from which PBMCs were isolated by centrifugation and then cryopreserved.

Genomic DNA was extracted with the Qiagen DNeasy kit from unsorted PBMCs and from negatively selected CD4+ and CD8+ fractions. TCR beta CDR3 regions were amplified by immunoSEQ multiplex PCR using primers annealing to V and J segments. A synthetic immune receptor repertoire was used to minimize amplification bias, and any remaining bias was removed computationally after sequencing. Per the original workflow: Custom Python scripts were used to quantify repertoire diversity as the Shannon entropy index. Unsorted, CD4+ and CD8+ repertoires were examined separately, except in combined analyses, for which CD4+ and CD8+ sequences were merged in silico. A clone was considered expanded if an increase in frequency of at least 2-fold after treatment relative to C1D1 was found, and a pseudocount of 0.5 was applied to clones undetected at baseline. Singleton clones were defined as clones with 0 or 1 copy at C1D1, and non-singleton clones were defined as clones with 2 or more copies. By matching protein sequences in sorted samples from the same patient, clones expanded in unsorted samples were annotated as CD4+, CD8+ or unknown. Wilcoxon tests were applied to paired samples to test diversity changes from C1D1 to C4D1. This is the immuneACCESS table as TCRdb keeps it, with only in-frame sequences that have V and J called. A part of the clones is gone; compared with another copy, unresolved V genes explain less than half, and the rest is unexplained. That table furnishes V, J and clone size, whereas the DNA furnished D and trimming. Present in this sample are 100,000 to 120,000 clones, roughly 87% of which were seen just once. 19% of the sample belongs to the ten largest clones.

What the study reported, not specific to this receptor: By C4D1, a significant rise was seen in CD4+ TCR diversity but not in CD8+ TCR diversity (p=0.0027 vs p=0.16), and the rise was most apparent among complete responders (p=0.02). Lower diversity was seen in patients whose nivolumab began less than 1 year after ASCT, and these patients were left out of later analyses so that immune reconstitution would not confound the results. The study was limited to a single clinical trial cohort, and causes of repertoire differences, possibly disease activity or prior therapy, remained undefined. Baseline TCR diversity was reported to be lower in newly diagnosed patients than in healthy donors and to be lower still in relapsed/refractory patients. Baseline diversity similar to that of newly diagnosed patients was observed in trial patients achieving complete response, whereas significantly lower diversity was observed in partial responders and progressors.

Here V drops 0 bases and J drops 2 bases, and the junction holds 4 bases not matched to any gene. From cysteine to phenylalanine, the CDR3 is 16 amino acids long. This entry keeps only the CDR3 DNA: 48 bases, framed from base 1. CDR1 and CDR2 (LGHNA, YSLEER) derive from the germline V gene. This clone was detected only a few times. The antigen this receptor binds is unknown. Base qualities are missing; no much larger clone stands one base away. This sample comprised peripheral blood mononuclear cells (PBMCs), obtained before the fourth cycle of nivolumab. Here the chain combines TRBV4-3 and TRBJ2-7, and 10 bases in between align with TRBD2. The TCR sequence derives from a human donor with classical Hodgkin lymphoma. The DNA reads as follows: TGCGCCAGCAGCCAAGAGCCTAGCGGGAGCCCCTACGAGCAGTACTTC. Its coded protein is CASSQEPSGSPYEQYF.